This T cell receptor (beta chain) was captured in a study of blood T cell repertoires in COVID-19. Germline CDR1 and CDR2: SGHAT and FQDESV (reference sequence). Between the trimmed V and J ends, which lost 2 bases and 2 bases, there was a span of 10 bases. CDR3 length equals 14 residues. Produced via immunoSEQ multiplex PCR; TCRdb's table is partial and in-frame only. The data hold more than 85,000 clones, with around 82% observed a single time. The rearrangement links TRBV11-1 to TRBJ2-7, with TRBD2 as a possible D gene (6 bases). Sequenced input: peripheral blood. This TCR came from a human donor in a cohort sampled during active COVID-19. CDR3 bases: TGTGCCAGCAGCTTACGGGACTCGACCTACGAGCAGTACTTC. It encodes CASSLRDSTYEQYF.